The source of this TCR beta chain is a study of blood T cell repertoires in COVID-19. Overall study: Spain, Italy and the United States supplied samples that represented acute and convalescent COVID-19.

The authors' processing: Amplified reference gene primers provided the basis for estimating nucleated cell counts. Clones were sequenced by immunoSEQ multiplex PCR, and TCRdb holds only the in-frame ones, with some missing. That table is the source of V, J and clone size, and D and trimming were worked out from the DNA. The sample lists around 110,000 clones; 89% were seen once. The CDR3 is 18 amino acids. CDR1 is MGHRA, CDR2 YSYEKL, per germline. V lost 1 base and J lost 7; bases outside the gene matches: 13. V is TRBV4-1 and J is TRBJ1-6, with 7 bases that match TRBD1. This TCR was sampled from a middle-aged man with active or convalescent COVID-19. Material for sequencing was peripheral blood. DNA of the CDR3: TGCGCCAGCAGCCAAGTCCCCCTCCTGACAGGGAGGAATTCACCCCTCCACTTT. Amino acids: CASSQVPLLTGRNSPLHF.